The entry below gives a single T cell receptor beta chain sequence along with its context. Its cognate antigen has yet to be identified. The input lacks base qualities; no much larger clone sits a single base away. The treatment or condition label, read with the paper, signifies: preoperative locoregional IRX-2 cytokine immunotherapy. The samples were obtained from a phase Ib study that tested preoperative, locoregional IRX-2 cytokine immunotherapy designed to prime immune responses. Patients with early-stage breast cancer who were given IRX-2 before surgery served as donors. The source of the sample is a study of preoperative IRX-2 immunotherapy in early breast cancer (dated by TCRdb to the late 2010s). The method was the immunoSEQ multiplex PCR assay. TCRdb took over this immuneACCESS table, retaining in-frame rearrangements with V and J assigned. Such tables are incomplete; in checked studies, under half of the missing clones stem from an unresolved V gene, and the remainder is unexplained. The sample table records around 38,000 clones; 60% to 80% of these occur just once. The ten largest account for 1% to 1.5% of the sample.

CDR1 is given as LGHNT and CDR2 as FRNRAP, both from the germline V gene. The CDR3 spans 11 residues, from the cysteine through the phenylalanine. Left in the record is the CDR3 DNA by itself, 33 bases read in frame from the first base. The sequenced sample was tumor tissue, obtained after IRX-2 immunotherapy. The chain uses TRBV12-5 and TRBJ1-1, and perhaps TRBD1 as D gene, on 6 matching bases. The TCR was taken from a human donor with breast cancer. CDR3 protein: CATGRDREAFF. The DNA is TGTGCCACCGGCCGCGACAGGGAAGCTTTCTTT.